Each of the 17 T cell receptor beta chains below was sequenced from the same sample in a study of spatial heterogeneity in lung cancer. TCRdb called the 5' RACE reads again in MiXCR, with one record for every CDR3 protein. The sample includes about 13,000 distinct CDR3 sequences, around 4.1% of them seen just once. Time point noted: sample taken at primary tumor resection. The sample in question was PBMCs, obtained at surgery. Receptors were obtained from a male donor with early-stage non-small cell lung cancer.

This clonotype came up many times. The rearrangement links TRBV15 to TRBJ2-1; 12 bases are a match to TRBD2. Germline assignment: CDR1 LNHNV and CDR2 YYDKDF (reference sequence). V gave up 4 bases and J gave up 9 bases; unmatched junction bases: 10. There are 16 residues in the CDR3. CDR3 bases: TGTGCCACCAGCAAACTAACTAGCGGGAGGAGGGGTGAGCAGTTCTTC. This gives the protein CATSKLTSGRRGEQFF.

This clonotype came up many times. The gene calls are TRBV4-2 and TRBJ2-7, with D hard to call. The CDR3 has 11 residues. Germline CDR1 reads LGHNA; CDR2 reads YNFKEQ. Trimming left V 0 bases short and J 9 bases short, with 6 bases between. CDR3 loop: CASSQEGWQYF. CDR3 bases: TGTGCCAGCAGCCAAGAGGGATGGCAGTACTTC.

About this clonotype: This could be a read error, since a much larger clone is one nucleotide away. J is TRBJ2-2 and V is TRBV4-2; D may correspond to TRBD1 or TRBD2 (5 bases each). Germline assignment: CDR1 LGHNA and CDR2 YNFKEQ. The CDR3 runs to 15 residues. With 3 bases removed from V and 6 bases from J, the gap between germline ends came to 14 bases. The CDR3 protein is CASSHQVRGAGELFF. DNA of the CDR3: TGTGCCAGCAGCCACCAAGTCCGGGGCGCCGGGGAGCTGTTTTTT.

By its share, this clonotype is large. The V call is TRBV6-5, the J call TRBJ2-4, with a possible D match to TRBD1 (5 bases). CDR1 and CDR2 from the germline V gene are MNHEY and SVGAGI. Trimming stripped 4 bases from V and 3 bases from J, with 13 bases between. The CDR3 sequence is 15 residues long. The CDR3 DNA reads TGTGCCAGCAGTTCCCCTGGACAAGGCAAAAACATTCAGTACTTC. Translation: CASSSPGQGKNIQYF.

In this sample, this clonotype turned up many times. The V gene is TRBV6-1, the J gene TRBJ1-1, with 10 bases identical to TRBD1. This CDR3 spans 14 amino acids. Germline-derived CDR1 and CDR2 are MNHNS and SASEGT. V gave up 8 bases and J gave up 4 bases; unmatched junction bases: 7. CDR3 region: CASARQGAGTEAFF. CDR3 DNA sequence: TGTGCCAGCGCCAGACAGGGGGCGGGCACTGAAGCTTTCTTT.

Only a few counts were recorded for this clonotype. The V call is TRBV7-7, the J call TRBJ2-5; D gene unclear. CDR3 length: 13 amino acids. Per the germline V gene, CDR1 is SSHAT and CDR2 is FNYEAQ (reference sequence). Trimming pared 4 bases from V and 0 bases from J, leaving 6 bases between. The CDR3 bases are TGTGCCAGCAGCTCGGTGTACCAAGAGACCCAGTACTTC. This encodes CASSSVYQETQYF.

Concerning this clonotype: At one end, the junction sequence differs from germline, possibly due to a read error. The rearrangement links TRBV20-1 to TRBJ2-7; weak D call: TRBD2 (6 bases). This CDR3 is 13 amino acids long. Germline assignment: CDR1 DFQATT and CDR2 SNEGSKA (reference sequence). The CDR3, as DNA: TGCGGTGCCGCCGGGACTCCCAACTACGAGCAGTACTTC. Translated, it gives CGAAGTPNYEQYF.

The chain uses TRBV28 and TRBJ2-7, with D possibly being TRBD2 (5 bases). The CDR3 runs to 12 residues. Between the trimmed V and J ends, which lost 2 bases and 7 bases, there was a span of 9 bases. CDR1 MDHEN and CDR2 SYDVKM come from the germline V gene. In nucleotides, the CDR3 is TGTGCCAGCAGTTTAATCCGGGGTGAGCAGTACTTC. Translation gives CASSLIRGEQYF.

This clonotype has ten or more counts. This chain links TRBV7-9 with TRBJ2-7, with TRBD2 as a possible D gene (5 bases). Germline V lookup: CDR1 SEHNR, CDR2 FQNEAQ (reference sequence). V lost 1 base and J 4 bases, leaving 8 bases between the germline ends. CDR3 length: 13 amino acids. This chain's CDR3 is CASSLVSGYEQYF. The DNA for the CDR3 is TGTGCCAGCAGCTTAGTCTCGGGGTACGAGCAGTACTTC.

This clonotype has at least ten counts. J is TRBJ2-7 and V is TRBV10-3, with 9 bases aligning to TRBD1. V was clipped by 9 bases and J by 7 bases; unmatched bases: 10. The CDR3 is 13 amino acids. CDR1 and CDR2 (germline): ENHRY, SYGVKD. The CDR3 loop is CAIGAQGAEEQYF. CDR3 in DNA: TGTGCCATAGGGGCACAGGGGGCGGAAGAGCAGTACTTC.

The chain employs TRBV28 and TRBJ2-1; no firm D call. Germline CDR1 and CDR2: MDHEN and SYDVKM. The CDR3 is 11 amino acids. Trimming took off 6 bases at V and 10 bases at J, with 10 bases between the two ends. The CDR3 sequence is CASSPNREQFF. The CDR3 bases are TGTGCCAGCAGCCCTAATAGAGAGCAGTTCTTC.

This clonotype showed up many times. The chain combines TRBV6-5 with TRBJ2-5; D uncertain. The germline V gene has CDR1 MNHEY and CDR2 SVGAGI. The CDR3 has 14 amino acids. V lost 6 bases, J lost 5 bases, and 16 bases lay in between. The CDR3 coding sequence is TGTGCCAGCAGAGACGGAGACGAGTGGGAGACCCAGTACTTC. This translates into CASRDGDEWETQYF.

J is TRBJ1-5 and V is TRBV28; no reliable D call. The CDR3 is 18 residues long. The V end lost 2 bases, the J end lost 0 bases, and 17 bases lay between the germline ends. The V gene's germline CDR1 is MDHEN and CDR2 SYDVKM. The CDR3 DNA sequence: TGTGCCAGCAGTTTAGACTCGGGTGCGCATTATAGCAATCAGCCCCAGCATTTT. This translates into CASSLDSGAHYSNQPQHF. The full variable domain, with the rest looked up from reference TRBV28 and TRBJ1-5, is DVKVTQSSRYLVKRTGEKVFLECVQDMDHENMFWYRQDPGLGLRLIYFSYDVKMKEKGDIPEGYSVSREKKERFSLILESASTNQTSMYLCASSLDSGAHYSNQPQHFGDGTRLSIL.

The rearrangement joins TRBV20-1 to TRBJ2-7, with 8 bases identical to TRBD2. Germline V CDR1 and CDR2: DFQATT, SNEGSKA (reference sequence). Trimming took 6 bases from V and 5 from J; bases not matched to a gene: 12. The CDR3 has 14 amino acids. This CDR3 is CSAPTGSGINEQYF. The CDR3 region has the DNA TGCAGTGCCCCCACGGGTAGCGGGATCAACGAGCAGTACTTC.

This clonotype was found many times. The CDR3 coding sequence is TGTGCCAGCAGTTACACCAGGACAGGTTCGAACACTGAAGCTTTCTTT. Its translation: CASSYTRTGSNTEAFF. This sequence joins TRBV6-5 and TRBJ1-1; 7 nucleotides match TRBD1. CDR1 is MNHEY, CDR2 SVGAGI, per germline. Trimming cost V 2 bases and J 1 base; bases outside gene matches: 7. The CDR3 length is 16 residues.

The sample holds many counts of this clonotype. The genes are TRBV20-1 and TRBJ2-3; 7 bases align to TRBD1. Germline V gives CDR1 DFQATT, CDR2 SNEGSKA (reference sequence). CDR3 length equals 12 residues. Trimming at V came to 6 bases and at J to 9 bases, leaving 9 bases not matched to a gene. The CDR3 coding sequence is TGCAGTGCAAAACAGGGGTCAGGAACGCAGTATTTT. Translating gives CSAKQGSGTQYF.

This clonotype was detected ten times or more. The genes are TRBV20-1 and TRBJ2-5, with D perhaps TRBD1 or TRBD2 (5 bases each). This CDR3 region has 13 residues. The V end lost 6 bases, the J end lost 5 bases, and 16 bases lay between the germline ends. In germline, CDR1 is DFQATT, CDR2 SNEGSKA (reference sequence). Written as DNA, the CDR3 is TGCAGTGCCCTCGGGGCAGGGAAGGAGACCCAGTACTTC. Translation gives CSALGAGKETQYF.